This T cell receptor (beta chain) was sequenced for a study of cytomegalovirus exposure and HLA in healthy donors. PCR employed 60 Vbeta and 13 Jbeta primers. Data came from immunoSEQ multiplex PCR; TCRdb stores just in-frame clones and leaves some out. The sample has roughly 83,000 clones, about 81% seen once; the top ten hold around 3.9%. Specimen: PBMCs. The receptor was derived from a man in his 60s in good health and CMV-seronegative.

CDR3 sequence: CASRAEGSADTQYF. The CDR3 DNA reads TGTGCCTCCCGAGCGGAGGGTTCCGCAGATACGCAGTATTTT. The rearrangement links TRBV10-3 to TRBJ2-3; weak D call: TRBD2 (6 bases). Per the germline V gene, CDR1 is ENHRY and CDR2 is SYGVKD. The CDR3 sequence is 14 residues long. V was trimmed by 11 bases and J by 4 bases, leaving 19 bases between them.